This T cell receptor (beta chain) was observed in a study of shared clonotypes between healthy human individuals. Clones were read by immunoSEQ multiplex PCR, and TCRdb kept only the in-frame ones, dropping some. The sample consists of nearly 2 million clones, 85% to 95% of them appearing once. V lost 0 bases and J 7 bases, leaving 12 bases between the germline ends. The CDR3 length is 14 residues. Germline loops: CDR1 MNHEY, CDR2 SVGAGI. It was CD45RO-negative cells, positively selected for CCR7, that made up naive CD8 cells, with terminally differentiated effector memory CD45RA+ cells excluded. The sequence was obtained from a man between 18 and 35 years old in good health. This chain connects TRBV6-5 to TRBJ1-1, with a weak D call TRBD1 (5 bases). The sample taken for sequencing was naive CD8+ T cells sorted from blood. CDR3 nucleotide sequence: TGTGCCAGCAGTTACTCTATGCAGGGTCTTGAAGCTTTCTTT. Its protein product is CASSYSMQGLEAFF.